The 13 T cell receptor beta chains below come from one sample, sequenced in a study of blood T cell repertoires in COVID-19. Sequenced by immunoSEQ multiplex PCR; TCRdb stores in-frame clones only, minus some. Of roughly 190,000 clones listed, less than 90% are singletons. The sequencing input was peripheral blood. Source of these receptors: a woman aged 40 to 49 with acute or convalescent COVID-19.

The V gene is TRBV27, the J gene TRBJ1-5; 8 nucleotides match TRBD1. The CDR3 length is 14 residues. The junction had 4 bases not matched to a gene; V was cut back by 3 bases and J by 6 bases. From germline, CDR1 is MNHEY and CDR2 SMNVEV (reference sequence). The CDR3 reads CASSLAQGGQPQHF. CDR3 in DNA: TGTGCCAGCAGTTTGGCACAGGGGGGTCAGCCCCAGCATTTT.

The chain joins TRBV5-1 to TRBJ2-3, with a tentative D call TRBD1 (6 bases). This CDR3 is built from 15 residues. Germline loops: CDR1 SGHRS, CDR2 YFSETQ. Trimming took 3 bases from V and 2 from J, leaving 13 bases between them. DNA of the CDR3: TGCGCCAGCAGCTCCTCAGGGGCCTCCACAGATACGCAGTATTTT. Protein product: CASSSSGASTDTQYF.

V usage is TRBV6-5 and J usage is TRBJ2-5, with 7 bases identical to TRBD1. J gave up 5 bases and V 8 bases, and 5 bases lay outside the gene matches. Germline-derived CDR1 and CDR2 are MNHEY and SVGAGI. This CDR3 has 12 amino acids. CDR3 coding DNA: TGTGCCAGCCGTACAGGGGACGAGACCCAGTACTTC. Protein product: CASRTGDETQYF.

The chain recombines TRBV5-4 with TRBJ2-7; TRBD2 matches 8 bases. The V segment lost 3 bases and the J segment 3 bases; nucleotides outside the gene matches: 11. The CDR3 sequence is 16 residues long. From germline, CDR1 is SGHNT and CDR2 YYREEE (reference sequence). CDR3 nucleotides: TGTGCCAGCAGCTCTAAAACAGCGGGAGTTGGCTACGAGCAGTACTTC. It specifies CASSSKTAGVGYEQYF.

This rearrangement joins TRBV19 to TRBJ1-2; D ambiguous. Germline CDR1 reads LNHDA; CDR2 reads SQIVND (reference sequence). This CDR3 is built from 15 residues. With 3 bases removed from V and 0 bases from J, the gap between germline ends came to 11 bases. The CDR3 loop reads CASSMFYATNYGYTF. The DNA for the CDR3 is TGTGCCAGTAGTATGTTCTACGCAACTAACTATGGCTACACCTTC.

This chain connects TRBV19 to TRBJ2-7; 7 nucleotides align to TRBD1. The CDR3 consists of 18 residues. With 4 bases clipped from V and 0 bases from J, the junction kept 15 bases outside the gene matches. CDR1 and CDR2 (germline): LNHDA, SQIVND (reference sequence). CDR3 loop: CASSTGRGLAHSSYEQYF. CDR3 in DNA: TGTGCCAGTAGTACCGGAAGGGGGCTAGCCCATAGCTCCTACGAGCAGTACTTC. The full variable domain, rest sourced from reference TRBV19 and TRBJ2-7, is DGGITQSPKYLFRKEGQNVTLSCEQNLNHDAMYWYRQDPGQGLRLIYYSQIVNDFQKGDIAEGYSVSREKKESFPLTVTSAQKNPTAFYLCASSTGRGLAHSSYEQYFGPGTRLTVT.

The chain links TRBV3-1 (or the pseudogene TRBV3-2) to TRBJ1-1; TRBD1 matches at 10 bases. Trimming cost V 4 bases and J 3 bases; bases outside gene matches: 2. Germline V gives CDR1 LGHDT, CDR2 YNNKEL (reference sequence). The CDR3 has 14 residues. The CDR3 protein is CASSLGTGDTEAFF. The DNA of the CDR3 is TGTGCCAGCAGCCTAGGGACAGGGGACACTGAAGCTTTCTTT.

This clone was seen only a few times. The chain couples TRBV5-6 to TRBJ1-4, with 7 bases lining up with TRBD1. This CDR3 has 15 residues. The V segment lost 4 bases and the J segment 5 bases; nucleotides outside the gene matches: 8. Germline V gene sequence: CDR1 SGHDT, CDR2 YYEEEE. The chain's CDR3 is CASSGLDRRNEKLFF. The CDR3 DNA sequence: TGTGCCAGCAGCGGGCTGGACAGGAGGAATGAAAAACTGTTTTTT.

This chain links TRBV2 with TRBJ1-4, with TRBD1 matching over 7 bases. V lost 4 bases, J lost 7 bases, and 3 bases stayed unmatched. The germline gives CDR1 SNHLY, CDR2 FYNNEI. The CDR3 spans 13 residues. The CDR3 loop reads CASSAQGGEKLFF. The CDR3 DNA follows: TGTGCCAGCAGTGCCCAGGGGGGTGAAAAACTGTTTTTT.

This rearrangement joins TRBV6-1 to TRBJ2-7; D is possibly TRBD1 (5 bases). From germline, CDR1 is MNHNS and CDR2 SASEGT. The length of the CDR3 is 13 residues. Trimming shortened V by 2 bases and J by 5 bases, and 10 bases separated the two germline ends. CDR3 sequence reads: CASSEQGIHEQYF. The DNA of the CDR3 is TGTGCCAGCAGTGAACAGGGTATCCACGAGCAGTACTTC.

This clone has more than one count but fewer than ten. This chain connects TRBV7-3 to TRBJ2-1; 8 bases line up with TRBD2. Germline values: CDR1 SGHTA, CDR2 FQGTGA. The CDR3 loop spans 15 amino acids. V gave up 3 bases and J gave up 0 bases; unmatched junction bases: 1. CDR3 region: CASSLGTSSYNEQFF. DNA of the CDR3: TGTGCCAGCAGCTTGGGGACTAGCTCCTACAATGAGCAGTTCTTC. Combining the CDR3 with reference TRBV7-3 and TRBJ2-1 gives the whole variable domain GAGVSQTPSNKVTEKGKYVELRCDPISGHTALYWYRQSLGQGPEFLIYFQGTGAADDSGLPNDRFFAVRPEGSVSTLKIQRTERGDSAVYLCASSLGTSSYNEQFFGPGTRLTVL.

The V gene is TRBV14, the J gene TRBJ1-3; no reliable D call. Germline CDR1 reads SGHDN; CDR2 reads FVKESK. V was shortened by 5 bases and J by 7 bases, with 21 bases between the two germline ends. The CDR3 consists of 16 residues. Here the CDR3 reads CASSAGEGIIRNTIYF. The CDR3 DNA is TGTGCCAGCAGCGCGGGAGAGGGAATAATAAGGAACACCATATATTTT.

The CDR3 bases are TGCGCCAGCAGCCCGGGACAGGGAGGGATGAACACTGAAGCTTTCTTT. It specifies CASSPGQGGMNTEAFF. This chain joins TRBV5-1 and TRBJ1-1; 9 nucleotides line up with TRBD1. CDR3 length: 16 amino acids. V lost 4 bases and J lost 0; bases outside the gene matches: 7. Germline CDR1 SGHRS, CDR2 YFSETQ.